The TCR beta chain described here comes from a study of blood T cell repertoires in COVID-19. CDR1 is SGHVS, CDR2 FNYEAQ, per germline. Trimming removed 1 base from V and 8 bases from J, with 17 bases in between. The CDR3 runs 15 residues. The protocol was immunoSEQ multiplex PCR, while the TCRdb copy is restricted to in-frame clones and leaves out a portion. The sample records 150,000 to 200,000 clones, about four fifths being singletons. The source is an elderly woman with COVID-19, enrolled during active disease. The sample was peripheral blood. This chain joins TRBV7-6 and TRBJ1-2, with D hard to call. This CDR3 is CASSLEAAPLGGYTF. The CDR3 bases are TGTGCCAGCAGCTTAGAGGCGGCCCCACTCGGGGGCTACACCTTC.